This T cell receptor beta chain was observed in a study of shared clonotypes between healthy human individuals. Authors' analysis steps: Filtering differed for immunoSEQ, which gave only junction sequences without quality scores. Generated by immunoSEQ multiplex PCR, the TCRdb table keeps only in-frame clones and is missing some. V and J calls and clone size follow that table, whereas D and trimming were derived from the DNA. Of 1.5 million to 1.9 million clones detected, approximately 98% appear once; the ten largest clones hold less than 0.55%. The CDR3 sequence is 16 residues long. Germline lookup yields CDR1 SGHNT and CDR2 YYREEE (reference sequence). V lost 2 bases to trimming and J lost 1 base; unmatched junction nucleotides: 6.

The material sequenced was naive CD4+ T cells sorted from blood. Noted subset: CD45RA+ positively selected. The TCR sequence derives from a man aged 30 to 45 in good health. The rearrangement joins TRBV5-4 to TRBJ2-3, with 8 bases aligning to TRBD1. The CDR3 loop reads CASSFTRGQGTDTQYF. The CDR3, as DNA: TGTGCCAGCAGCTTCACCCGGGGACAGGGCACAGATACGCAGTATTTT.